This T cell receptor beta chain appears in the sequencing data of a study of a mutant IDH1 vaccine in newly diagnosed glioma. Background on the study: The first vaccination came 4-6 weeks after radiotherapy alone, or with temozolomide cycles. Treated patients, averaging roughly 40 years, were about 60% male and around 40% female.

Libraries were prepared by immunoSEQ multiplex PCR; TCRdb keeps only in-frame clonotypes and omits some of them. This sample has fewer than 30,000 clones, with approximately 80% found just once. Noted time point: week 5, during vaccination. Topical imiquimod accompanied each vaccine dose, which consisted of 300 ug of mutant IDH1 20-mer peptide. About this clone: As yet, its antigen is unknown.

Germline lookup yields CDR1 LNHNV and CDR2 YYDKDF (reference sequence). This CDR3 contains 18 residues. Trimming took off 0 bases at V and 0 bases at J, with 15 bases between the two ends. Sequenced material: PBMCs, taken from a glioma patient whose treatment included an IDH1 peptide vaccine. The sequence was obtained from a man aged 35-49 years with glioma. The chain couples TRBV15 to TRBJ2-4, with D perhaps assigned TRBD1 or TRBD2 (6 bases each). For the CDR3, the DNA is TGTGCCACCAGCAGAGATTATACGGGGGCCGAAGCCAAAAACATTCAGTACTTC. Translating gives CATSRDYTGAEAKNIQYF.